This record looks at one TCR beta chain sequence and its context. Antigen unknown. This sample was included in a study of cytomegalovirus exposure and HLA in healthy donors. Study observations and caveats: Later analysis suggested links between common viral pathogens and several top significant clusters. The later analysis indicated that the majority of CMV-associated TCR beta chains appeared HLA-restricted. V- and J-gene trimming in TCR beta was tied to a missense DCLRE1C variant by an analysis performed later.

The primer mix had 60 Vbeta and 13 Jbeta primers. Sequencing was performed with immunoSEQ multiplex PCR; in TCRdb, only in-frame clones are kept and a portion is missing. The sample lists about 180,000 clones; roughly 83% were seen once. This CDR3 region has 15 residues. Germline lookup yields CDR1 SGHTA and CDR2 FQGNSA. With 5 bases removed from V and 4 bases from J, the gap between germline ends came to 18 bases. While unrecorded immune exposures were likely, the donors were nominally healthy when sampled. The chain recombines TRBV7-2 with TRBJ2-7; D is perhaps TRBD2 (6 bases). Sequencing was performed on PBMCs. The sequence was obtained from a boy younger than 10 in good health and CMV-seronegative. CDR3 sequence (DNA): TGTGCCAGCAGCCGACACGGGAGAAGGGGTTACGAGCAGTACTTC. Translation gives CASSRHGRRGYEQYF. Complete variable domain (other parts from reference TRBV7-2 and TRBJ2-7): GAGVSQSPSNKVTEKGKDVELRCDPISGHTALYWYRQSLGQGLEFLIYFQGNSAPDKSGLPSDRFSAERTGGSVSTLTIQRTQQEDSAVYLCASSRHGRRGYEQYFGPGTRLTVT.